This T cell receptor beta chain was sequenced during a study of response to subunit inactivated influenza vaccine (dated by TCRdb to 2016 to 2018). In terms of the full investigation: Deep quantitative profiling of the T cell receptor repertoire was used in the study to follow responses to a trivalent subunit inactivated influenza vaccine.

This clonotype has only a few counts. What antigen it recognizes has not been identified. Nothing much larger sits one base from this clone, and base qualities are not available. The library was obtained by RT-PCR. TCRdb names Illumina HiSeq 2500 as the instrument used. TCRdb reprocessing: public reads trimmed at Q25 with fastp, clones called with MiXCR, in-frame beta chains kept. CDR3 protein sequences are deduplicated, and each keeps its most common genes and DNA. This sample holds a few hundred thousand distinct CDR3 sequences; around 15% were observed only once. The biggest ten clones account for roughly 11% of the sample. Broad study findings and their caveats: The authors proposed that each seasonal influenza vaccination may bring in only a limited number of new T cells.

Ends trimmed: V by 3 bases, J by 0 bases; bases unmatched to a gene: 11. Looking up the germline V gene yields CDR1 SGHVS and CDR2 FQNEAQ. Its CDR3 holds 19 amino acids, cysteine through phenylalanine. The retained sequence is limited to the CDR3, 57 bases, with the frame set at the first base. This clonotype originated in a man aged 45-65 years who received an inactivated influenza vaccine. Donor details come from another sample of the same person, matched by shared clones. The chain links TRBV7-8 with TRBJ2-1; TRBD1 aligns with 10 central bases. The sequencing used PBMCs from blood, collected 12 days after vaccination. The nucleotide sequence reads TGTGCCAGCAGCTTGACCGGGACAGGGGTGACGAGCTCCTACAATGAGCAGTTCTTC. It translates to CASSLTGTGVTSSYNEQFF.